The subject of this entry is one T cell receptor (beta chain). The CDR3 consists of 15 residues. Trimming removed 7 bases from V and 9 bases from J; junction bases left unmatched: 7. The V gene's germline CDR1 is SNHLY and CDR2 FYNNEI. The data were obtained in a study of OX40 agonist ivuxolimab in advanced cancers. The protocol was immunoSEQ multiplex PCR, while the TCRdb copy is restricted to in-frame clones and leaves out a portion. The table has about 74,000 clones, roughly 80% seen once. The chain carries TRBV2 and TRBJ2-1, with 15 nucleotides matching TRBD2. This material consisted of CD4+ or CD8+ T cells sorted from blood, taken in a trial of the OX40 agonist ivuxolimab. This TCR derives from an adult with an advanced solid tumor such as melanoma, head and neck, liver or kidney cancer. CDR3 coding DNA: TGTGCCAGCACCCTGGGACTAGCGGGAGGCAGTGAGCAGTTCTTC. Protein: CASTLGLAGGSEQFF.